This T cell receptor beta chain was recovered during a study of beta chain features in type 1 diabetes. Study-level findings and limits: Researchers report that Type 1 diabetes patients had moderately but significantly shorter TCRB CDR3s across all four CD4+ subsets.

Notes on this clone: Its antigen is still unknown.

Every isolated RNA sample was fully reverse transcribed, so sequencing captured expressed TCRB transcripts. TCRdb's table, derived via immunoSEQ multiplex PCR, lists solely in-frame clones and lacks some. This table holds 600,000 or so clones, around 12% found once. The CDR3 contains 13 residues. V was pared by 5 bases and J by 3 bases, with 4 bases of the junction left unmatched. Germline V CDR1 and CDR2: SGHNT, YENEEA. The sequence was collected from a man aged 25 to 45 with type 1 diabetes. The chain carries TRBV11-3 and TRBJ2-7; TRBD2 agrees at 7 bases. Sequenced input: naive CD4+ T cells from blood. The DNA for the CDR3 is TGTGCCAGCAGCCTCGGGACTAACTACGAGCAGTACTTC. Its protein is CASSLGTNYEQYF.